The 25 T cell receptor beta chains below come from one sample, sequenced in a study of blood T cell repertoires in COVID-19. Some clones are missing from TCRdb's copy, which holds only in-frame ones; the method was immunoSEQ multiplex PCR. The sample has 180,000 or so clones; around 84% are singletons. Sequenced input: PBMCs or T cells enriched from blood (not recorded which). These receptor sequences come from a man aged 50-59 years who had recovered from COVID-19.

This rearrangement joins TRBV5-6 to TRBJ2-7, with 11 bases lining up with TRBD1. Per the germline V gene, CDR1 is SGHDT and CDR2 is YYEEEE. V shed 3 bases and J 2 bases; nucleotides not matched to a gene: 1. This CDR3 is 14 amino acids long. The CDR3 DNA reads TGTGCCAGCAGCTCGGGACAGGGGGCCTACGAGCAGTACTTC. This codes for CASSSGQGAYEQYF.

The CDR3 reads CASSSGGLGETQYF. The CDR3 bases are TGTGCCAGCAGTTCAGGGGGTTTAGGGGAGACCCAGTACTTC. This chain connects TRBV28 to TRBJ2-5, with 7 bases that match TRBD1. V gave up 4 bases and J gave up 5 bases; unmatched junction bases: 7. CDR1 and CDR2 from the germline V gene are MDHEN and SYDVKM. This CDR3 is 14 amino acids long.

The chain employs TRBV4-2 and TRBJ2-1; 9 positions match TRBD2. CDR1 and CDR2 from the germline V gene are LGHNA and YNFKEQ. The ends lost 1 base at V and 5 bases at J; junction bases unmatched: 9. The CDR3 runs to 17 residues. The CDR3 spells CASSQVAAGGLNNEQFF. DNA for the CDR3: TGTGCCAGCAGCCAAGTCGCAGCGGGGGGTTTGAACAATGAGCAGTTCTTC.

The chain carries TRBV19 and TRBJ1-2; TRBD1 matches 10 bases. The CDR3 is 14 residues long. V was pared by 7 bases and J by 5 bases, with 7 bases of the junction left unmatched. Germline lookup yields CDR1 LNHDA and CDR2 SQIVND (reference sequence). The CDR3 region is CASNRDRGWYGYTF. In nucleotides, the CDR3 is TGTGCCAGTAACCGGGACAGGGGTTGGTATGGCTACACCTTC. The full variable domain, with the rest looked up from reference TRBV19 and TRBJ1-2, is DGGITQSPKYLFRKEGQNVTLSCEQNLNHDAMYWYRQDPGQGLRLIYYSQIVNDFQKGDIAEGYSVSREKKESFPLTVTSAQKNPTAFYLCASNRDRGWYGYTFGSGTRLTVV.

The chain employs TRBV5-1 and TRBJ1-4; 9 bases agree with TRBD1. There are 16 residues in the CDR3. V was pared by 4 bases and J by 7 bases, with 11 bases of the junction left unmatched. Looked up from germline, CDR1 is SGHRS and CDR2 is YFSETQ. In nucleotides, the CDR3 is TGCGCCAGCAGCGCTCCCGGACAGGGGAAGATTGAAAAACTGTTTTTT. Encoded protein: CASSAPGQGKIEKLFF.

The chain has TRBV25-1 and TRBJ1-6; D is uncertain. The germline V gene has CDR1 MGHDK and CDR2 SYGVNS. The germline V and J ends were trimmed by 1 base and 7 bases, with 11 bases remaining between them. The CDR3 is 15 amino acids. The CDR3 loop is CASSESQVPNSPLHF. The CDR3 DNA reads TGTGCCAGCAGTGAATCCCAGGTTCCGAATTCACCCCTCCACTTT.

The V and J genes are TRBV27 and TRBJ1-1; TRBD1 aligns across 9 bases. J was trimmed by 1 base and V by 4 bases; bases with no gene match: 7. Germline CDR1 MNHEY, CDR2 SMNVEV (reference sequence). This CDR3 is 16 amino acids long. Here the CDR3 DNA reads TGTGCCAGCAGTTCGTCACAGGGGGCCGGGAACACTGAAGCTTTCTTT. Encoded protein: CASSSSQGAGNTEAFF.

This clone appeared a few times. The J gene is TRBJ2-2, the V gene TRBV2, with D unclear. The V end was cut by 3 bases, the J end by 0 bases, with 11 bases between. The CDR3 loop spans 16 amino acids. CDR1 and CDR2 from the germline V gene are SNHLY and FYNNEI. CDR3 region: CASSEVLIANTGELFF. For the CDR3, the DNA is TGTGCCAGCAGTGAGGTGCTTATAGCGAACACCGGGGAGCTGTTTTTT.

This chain links TRBV21-1 with TRBJ2-7; TRBD1 reflects the table's D call only, with no check against the DNA. TRBV21-1 is designated a pseudogene. There are 18 residues in the CDR3. The CDR3 bases are TGTGCCAGCAGGATTCGAGGACACCTTCATTCCCCTAGGAGTGAGCAGTACTTC. Protein product: CASRIRGHLHSPRSEQYF.

There are a few counts of this clone. In the same sample, other DNA sequences code for this CDR3. V gene TRBV11-2 combines with J gene TRBJ1-3; the D gene is possibly TRBD1 (5 bases). Germline V gene lookup returns CDR1 SGHAT and CDR2 FQNNGV. The CDR3 is made up of 13 amino acids. Trimming cost V 1 base and J 4 bases, with 5 bases left between them. As DNA, the CDR3 is TGTGCCAGCAGCTTAGGGGGCGGAAACACCATATATTTT. This gives the protein CASSLGGGNTIYF.

The chain joins TRBV5-1 to TRBJ1-1; D ambiguous. Germline loops: CDR1 SGHRS, CDR2 YFSETQ. The CDR3 spans 17 residues. Trimming cost V 0 bases and J 1 base, with 16 bases left between them. The CDR3 here is CASSLGRSLFSNTEAFF. CDR3 sequence (DNA): TGCGCCAGCAGCTTGGGGAGATCCCTATTCTCGAACACTGAAGCTTTCTTT.

This clone was recorded once. CDR3 loop: CASSPYRGGNTEAFF. CDR3 DNA: TGTGCCAGCAGTCCCTACAGGGGCGGAAACACTGAAGCTTTCTTT. The chain has TRBV2 and TRBJ1-1; 7 bases are shared with TRBD1. The CDR3 consists of 15 residues. V lost 5 bases and J lost 2; bases outside the gene matches: 8. Germline loops: CDR1 SNHLY, CDR2 FYNNEI.

The chain combines TRBV19 with TRBJ1-2; 9 positions match TRBD1. The germline gives CDR1 LNHDA, CDR2 SQIVND (reference sequence). The ends lost 4 bases at V and 4 bases at J; junction bases unmatched: 7. CDR3 size: 15 residues. The CDR3 DNA reads TGTGCCAGTAGTACCCGAGACAGGGGGGGCTATGGCTACACCTTC. Translation gives CASSTRDRGGYGYTF.

This rearrangement joins TRBV30 to TRBJ1-6, with unresolved D. CDR1 and CDR2 (germline): GTSNPN, SVGIG (reference sequence). V lost 4 bases and J 7 bases, leaving 14 bases between the germline ends. This CDR3 is built from 14 residues. CDR3 sequence: CAWTLLTWNSPLHF. Here the CDR3 DNA reads TGTGCCTGGACTCTGCTAACGTGGAATTCACCCCTCCACTTT.

The chain couples TRBV11-2 to TRBJ1-4, with TRBD1 as a possible D gene (6 bases). The CDR3 contains 15 residues. V lost 5 bases and J 0 bases, leaving 10 bases between the germline ends. In germline, CDR1 is SGHAT, CDR2 FQNNGV. CDR3 sequence: CASSEDRTTNEKLFF. CDR3 DNA: TGTGCCAGCAGCGAAGACAGGACAACTAATGAAAAACTGTTTTTT.

The genes are TRBV15 and TRBJ1-2, with 9 bases fitting TRBD1. Germline lookup yields CDR1 LNHNV and CDR2 YYDKDF (reference sequence). This CDR3 contains 16 residues. Germline trimming cut 4 bases from V and 6 bases from J; bases unmatched to any gene: 12. In DNA form, the CDR3 reads TGTGCCACCAGCACCTTAGTCACAGGGGGCGCGAATGGCTACACCTTC. This sequence encodes CATSTLVTGGANGYTF.

This clone was seen a few times. The V call is TRBV24-1, the J call TRBJ2-1; 8 nucleotides align to TRBD2. CDR3 size: 16 residues. Trimming cost V 5 bases and J 0 bases; bases outside gene matches: 5. Germline V gives CDR1 KGHDR, CDR2 SFDVKD. In nucleotides, the CDR3 is TGTGCCACCAGTGTGGCGGGGGGTAGCTCCTACAATGAGCAGTTCTTC. This translates into CATSVAGGSSYNEQFF.

This clone has more than one count but fewer than ten. The chain joins TRBV10-3 to TRBJ1-5; D is possibly TRBD1 (5 bases). The germline V gene encodes CDR1 ENHRY and CDR2 SYGVKD. Trimming removed 10 bases from V and 5 bases from J, with 12 bases in between. This CDR3 contains 12 residues. The chain's CDR3 is CATQGGDQPQHF. The CDR3 DNA reads as TGTGCCACTCAGGGAGGGGATCAGCCCCAGCATTTT.

The V gene is TRBV5-8, the J gene TRBJ1-3; D ambiguous. Germline V gives CDR1 SGHTS, CDR2 YDEGEE. The V and J ends lost 0 bases and 1 base respectively, with 5 bases between them. CDR3 length: 14 residues. CDR3 nucleotide sequence: TGTGCCAGCAGCTTGGGAGGGTCTGGAAACACCATATATTTT. As protein: CASSLGGSGNTIYF.

The chain joins TRBV4-1 to TRBJ1-3; no clear D. Looked up from germline, CDR1 is MGHRA and CDR2 is YSYEKL. The V and J ends lost 4 bases and 0 bases respectively, with 7 bases between them. The CDR3 has 14 residues. Written as DNA, the CDR3 is TGCGCCAGCAGCCTAGTACTCTCTGGAAACACCATATATTTT. Its translation is CASSLVLSGNTIYF.

The chain has TRBV7-3 and TRBJ2-5, with 9 nucleotides matching TRBD1. Per the germline V gene, CDR1 is SGHTA and CDR2 is FQGTGA. Germline trimming cut 5 bases from V and 2 bases from J; bases unmatched to any gene: 3. The CDR3 is 14 amino acids. As DNA, the CDR3 is TGTGCCAGCAGCCCTGGACAGGGGCAAGAGACCCAGTACTTC. Residues: CASSPGQGQETQYF.

For the CDR3, the DNA is TGTGCCAGCAGTTGGGGCGGGAGTAGCACAGATACGCAGTATTTT. It is translated as CASSWGGSSTDTQYF. V usage is TRBV27 and J usage is TRBJ2-3; 7 nucleotides align to TRBD2. J lost 0 bases, V lost 4 bases, and 4 bases had no gene match. The CDR3 totals 15 residues. Germline CDR1 and CDR2: MNHEY and SMNVEV (reference sequence).

V gene TRBV6-5 combines with J gene TRBJ2-3; 15 nucleotides align to TRBD2. The germline gives CDR1 MNHEY, CDR2 SVGAGI. V lost 6 bases to trimming and J lost 6 bases; unmatched junction nucleotides: 1. CDR3 length: 14 amino acids. The CDR3 bases are TGTGCCAGCAGAGGGACTAGCGGGGGGGATACGCAGTATTTT. It yields the protein CASRGTSGGDTQYF.

V is TRBV19 and J is TRBJ2-1; 11 bases agree with TRBD2. This CDR3 is built from 14 residues. Germline CDR1 and CDR2: LNHDA and SQIVND (reference sequence). V shed 6 bases, J shed 12 bases, and the junction held 10 bases outside the gene matches. In DNA form, the CDR3 reads TGTGCCAGTAGGGCGACTAGCGGGGTGGTCGGGCAGTTCTTC. This translates into CASRATSGVVGQFF.

Concerning this clone itself: The sample carries other DNA sequences with the same CDR3. The gene calls are TRBV27 and TRBJ2-1; 8 bases fit TRBD1. J lost 3 bases, V lost 2 bases, and 3 bases had no gene match. Germline values: CDR1 MNHEY, CDR2 SMNVEV (reference sequence). CDR3 length: 15 amino acids. The CDR3, as DNA: TGTGCCAGCAGTTTAACAGGGGGGATCTACAATGAGCAGTTCTTC. Translation: CASSLTGGIYNEQFF.